This TCR beta chain appears in the sequencing data of a study of post-analysis software for immune sequencing data. General observations from the study: Roughly five TRBV segments appeared more often in patients than in controls, and TRBV5-6, TRBV5-1 and TRBV20-1 were among these.

cDNA libraries of TCR beta carried unique molecular identifiers. From the PCR reads, TCRdb called clonotypes with MiXCR, one entry per CDR3 protein. The sample has about 820,000 distinct CDR3 sequences; roughly 50% are singletons. For this clonotype: The antigen is not known.

The CDR3 sequence is 15 residues long. V lost 5 bases, J lost 4 bases, and 17 bases lay in between. Looked up from germline, CDR1 is MNHNY and CDR2 is SVGAGI (reference sequence). The chain carries TRBV6-6 and TRBJ1-2; D uncertain. This clonotype originated in a girl between 10 and 17 years old with multiple sclerosis. The sample comprised blood. The CDR3 sequence: CASSPRARAGYGYTF. The CDR3 DNA follows: TGTGCCAGCAGTCCCCGGGCCCGGGCCGGCTATGGCTACACCTTC.